This entry lists 11 T cell receptor beta chains sequenced from one sample in a study of regulatory T cells in long-lasting Graves disease. Sample time point: newly diagnosed GD, antithyroid drugs for less than 3 months. After RNA was extracted from PBMCs, the TCR library was made from it. Arm-PCR with iRepertoire HTBI primers amplified the CDR3 regions for these TCR beta libraries. TCRdb reprocessed the multiplex PCR reads with MiXCR, giving one entry per CDR3 protein. The sample carries some 230,000 distinct CDR3 sequences, around 19% recorded once. The source material was peripheral blood mononuclear cells (PBMCs), sampled at new diagnosis, from a patient treated with antithyroid drugs. These receptors were taken from a female donor with Graves disease.

This clonotype came up a few times. The J gene is TRBJ1-5, the V gene TRBV11-2; no clear D. Trimming shortened V by 0 bases and J by 2 bases, and 5 bases separated the two germline ends. The CDR3 has 14 amino acids. Germline-derived CDR1 and CDR2 are SGHAT and FQNNGV. CDR3 nucleotide sequence: TGTGCCAGCAGCTTAGAGTCCGGCAATCAGCCCCAGCATTTT. This gives the protein CASSLESGNQPQHF.

This clonotype has a count of ten or more. The chain joins TRBV7-2 to TRBJ2-5; D may match TRBD1 or TRBD2 (5 bases each). The CDR3 is 16 residues long. CDR1 is SGHTA and CDR2 is FQGNSA in the germline V gene. Trimming stripped 4 bases from V and 1 base from J, with 16 bases between. The CDR3 DNA sequence: TGTGCCAGCAGCTCTCACGGGGACCTCCCCCAAGAGACCCAGTACTTC. Translation: CASSSHGDLPQETQYF.

There are many counts of this clonotype. The chain has TRBV5-5 and TRBJ2-5; 8 bases are shared with TRBD2. The DNA end is more similar to TRBJ2-1, so the J call may be wrong. The CDR3 sequence is 17 residues long. Germline values: CDR1 SGHKS, CDR2 YYEKEE (reference sequence). Here the CDR3 DNA reads TGTGCCAGCAGCTTGGCTCCCGGACTAGCAGTGGGGAATGAGCAGTTCTTC. As protein: CASSLAPGLAVGNEQFF.

This clonotype was observed many times. This chain joins TRBV7-8 and TRBJ2-5, with 8 bases fitting TRBD1. Per germline, CDR1 SGHVS and CDR2 FQNEAQ. V shed 1 base and J 3 bases; nucleotides not matched to a gene: 4. CDR3 length equals 15 residues. The CDR3 loop reads CASSLVGQGKETQYF. CDR3 DNA sequence: TGTGCCAGCAGCTTAGTAGGACAGGGAAAAGAGACCCAGTACTTC.

This sequence joins TRBV5-6 and TRBJ1-1; 7 bases match TRBD1. The CDR3 covers 15 residues. J was trimmed by 1 base and V by 9 bases; bases with no gene match: 12. Germline values: CDR1 SGHDT, CDR2 YYEEEE. The CDR3 bases are TGTGCCACTAGGAGGAAGGGGGCCCCGAACACTGAAGCTTTCTTT. Translated: CATRRKGAPNTEAFF.

There are many counts of this clonotype. This chain joins TRBV28 and TRBJ2-7, with 9 positions matching TRBD2. CDR1 and CDR2 (germline): MDHEN, SYDVKM. This CDR3 comprises 12 residues. The ends lost 7 bases at V and 6 bases at J; junction bases unmatched: 4. The CDR3 is CASTSGKGEQYF. The CDR3 DNA reads TGTGCCAGCACTAGCGGGAAGGGCGAGCAGTACTTC. The full variable domain, its missing parts supplied by reference TRBV28 and TRBJ2-7, is DVKVTQSSRYLVKRTGEKVFLECVQDMDHENMFWYRQDPGLGLRLIYFSYDVKMKEKGDIPEGYSVSREKKERFSLILESASTNQTSMYLCASTSGKGEQYFGPGTRLTVT.

There are many counts of this clonotype. The rearrangement links TRBV29-1 to TRBJ2-4; D is undetermined. The CDR3 consists of 13 residues. Trimming took 4 bases from V and 2 from J, leaving 9 bases between them. The V gene's germline CDR1 is SQVTM and CDR2 ANQGSEA. The CDR3 DNA is TGCAGCGTTGGACCGCTAACCAAAAACATTCAGTACTTC. Translating gives CSVGPLTKNIQYF.

V gene TRBV5-1 combines with J gene TRBJ2-5, with 7 bases fitting TRBD1. Germline-derived CDR1 and CDR2 are SGHRS and YFSETQ. CDR3 length: 14 residues. V lost 2 bases, J lost 5 bases, and 6 bases stayed unmatched. CDR3 DNA: TGCGCCAGCAGCTTTCCGGGACAGATGGAGACCCAGTACTTC. Protein sequence: CASSFPGQMETQYF. Supplemented by reference TRBV5-1 and TRBJ2-5, the full variable domain reads KAGVTQTPRYLIKTRGQQVTLSCSPISGHRSVSWYQQTPGQGLQFLFEYFSETQRNKGNFPGRFSGRQFSNSRSEMNVSTLELGDSALYLCASSFPGQMETQYFGPGTRLLVL.

This clonotype was recorded a few times. The chain carries TRBV7-2 and TRBJ1-1; D remains ambiguous. CDR3 size: 14 residues. CDR1 and CDR2 (germline): SGHTA, FQGNSA. V shed 2 bases and J shed 6 bases, with 13 bases lying between them. CDR3 nucleotides: TGTGCCAGCAGCTTACCGTGGGTGAATTCTGAAGCTTTCTTT. This codes for CASSLPWVNSEAFF.

This clonotype was seen at least ten times. This sequence joins TRBV20-1 and TRBJ2-5; 15 bases are shared with TRBD2. Trimming took 2 bases from V and 5 from J; bases not matched to a gene: 3. The length of the CDR3 is 15 residues. Looked up from germline, CDR1 is DFQATT and CDR2 is SNEGSKA (reference sequence). This chain's CDR3 is CSARRTSGRGETQYF. The CDR3, as DNA: TGCAGTGCTAGACGGACTAGCGGGAGGGGGGAGACCCAGTACTTC.

As for this clonotype: A much more abundant neighbour one base away suggests this may be a read error. The chain uses TRBV30 and TRBJ1-4; a possible D gene is TRBD1 (6 bases). Deletions cut 4 bases from V and 7 bases from J, with 13 bases between. CDR1 is GTSNPN and CDR2 is SVGIG in the germline V gene (reference sequence). CDR3 length equals 13 residues. The CDR3, as DNA: TGTGCCTGGAAAGGACAGTTCAGTGAAAAACTGTTTTTT. Translation gives CAWKGQFSEKLFF.